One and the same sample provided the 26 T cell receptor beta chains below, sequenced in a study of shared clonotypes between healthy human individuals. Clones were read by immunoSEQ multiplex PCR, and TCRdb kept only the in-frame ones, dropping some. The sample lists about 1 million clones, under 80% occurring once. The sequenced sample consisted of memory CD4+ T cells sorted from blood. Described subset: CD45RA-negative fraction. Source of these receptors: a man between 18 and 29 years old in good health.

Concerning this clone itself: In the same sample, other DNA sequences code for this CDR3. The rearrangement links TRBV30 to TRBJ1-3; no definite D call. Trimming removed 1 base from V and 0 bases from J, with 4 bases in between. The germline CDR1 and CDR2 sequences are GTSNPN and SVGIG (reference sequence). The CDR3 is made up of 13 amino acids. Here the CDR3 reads CAWSGGSGNTIYF. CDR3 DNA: TGTGCCTGGAGTGGGGGCTCTGGAAACACCATATATTTT. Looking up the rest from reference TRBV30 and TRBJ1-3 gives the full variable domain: SQTIHQWPATLVQPVGSPLSLECTVEGTSNPNLYWYRQAAGRGLQLLFYSVGIGQISSEVPQNLSASRPQDRQFILSSKKLLLSDSGFYLCAWSGGSGNTIYFGEGSWLTVV.

The CDR3 loop is CAWSVPGYTGELFF. The CDR3 region has the DNA TGTGCCTGGAGTGTACCGGGCTACACCGGGGAGCTGTTTTTT. The J gene is TRBJ2-2, the V gene TRBV30; D uncertain. The germline V gene has CDR1 GTSNPN and CDR2 SVGIG (reference sequence). CDR3 length: 14 residues. V lost 0 bases, J lost 3 bases, and 8 bases lay in between.

This chain's CDR3 is CASSLRGRSYEQYF. Written as DNA, the CDR3 is TGTGCCAGCAGCCTTCGGGGCCGCTCCTACGAGCAGTACTTC. The chain links TRBV5-6 to TRBJ2-7; D might be TRBD1 or TRBD2, each matching 5 bases. The CDR3 loop spans 14 amino acids. The V gene lost 4 bases and the J gene lost 0 bases, with 11 bases spanning the gap. Germline V lookup: CDR1 SGHDT, CDR2 YYEEEE.

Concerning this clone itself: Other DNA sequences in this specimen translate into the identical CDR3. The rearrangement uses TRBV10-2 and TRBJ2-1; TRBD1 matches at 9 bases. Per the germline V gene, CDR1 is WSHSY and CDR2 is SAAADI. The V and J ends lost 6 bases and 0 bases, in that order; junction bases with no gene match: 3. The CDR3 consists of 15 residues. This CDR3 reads CASSETGGSYNEQFF. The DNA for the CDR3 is TGCGCCAGCAGCGAGACAGGGGGCTCCTACAATGAGCAGTTCTTC.

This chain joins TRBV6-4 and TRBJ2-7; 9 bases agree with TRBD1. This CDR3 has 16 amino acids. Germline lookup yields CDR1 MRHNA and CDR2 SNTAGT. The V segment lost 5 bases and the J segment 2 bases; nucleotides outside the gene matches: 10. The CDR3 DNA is TGTGCCAGCAGTTACTGGGACAGGGCGAATACCTACGAGCAGTACTTC. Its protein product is CASSYWDRANTYEQYF.

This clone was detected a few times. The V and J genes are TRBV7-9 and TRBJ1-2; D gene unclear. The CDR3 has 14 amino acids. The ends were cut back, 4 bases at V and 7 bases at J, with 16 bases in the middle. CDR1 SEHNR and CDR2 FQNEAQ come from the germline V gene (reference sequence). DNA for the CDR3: TGTGCCAGCAGCTCACAAGGATTCTCGTCTGGCTACACCTTC. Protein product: CASSSQGFSSGYTF.

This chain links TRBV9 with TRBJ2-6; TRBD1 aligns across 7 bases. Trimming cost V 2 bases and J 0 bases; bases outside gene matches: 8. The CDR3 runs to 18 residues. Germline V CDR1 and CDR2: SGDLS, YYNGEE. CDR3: CASSVPGTANSGANVLTF. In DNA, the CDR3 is TGTGCCAGCAGCGTCCCCGGGACAGCTAACTCTGGGGCCAACGTCCTGACTTTC.

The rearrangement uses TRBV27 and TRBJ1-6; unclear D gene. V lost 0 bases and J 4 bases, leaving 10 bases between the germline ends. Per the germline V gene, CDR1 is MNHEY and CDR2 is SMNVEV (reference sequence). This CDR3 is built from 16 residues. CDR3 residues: CASSLSRGPYNSPLHF. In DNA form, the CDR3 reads TGTGCCAGCAGTTTATCGAGAGGCCCATATAATTCACCCCTCCACTTT.

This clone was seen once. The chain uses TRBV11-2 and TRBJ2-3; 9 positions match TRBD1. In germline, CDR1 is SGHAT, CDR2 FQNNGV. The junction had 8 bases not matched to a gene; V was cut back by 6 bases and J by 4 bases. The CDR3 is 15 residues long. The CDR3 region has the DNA TGTGCCAGCAGACCCCGGGACAGGGATTCAGATACGCAGTATTTT. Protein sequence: CASRPRDRDSDTQYF.

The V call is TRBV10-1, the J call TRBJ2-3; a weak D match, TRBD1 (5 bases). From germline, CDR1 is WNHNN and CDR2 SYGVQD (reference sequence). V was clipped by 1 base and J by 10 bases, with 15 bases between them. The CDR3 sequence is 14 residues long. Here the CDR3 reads CASSEFQGNSAQYF. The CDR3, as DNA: TGCGCCAGCAGTGAGTTTCAGGGAAATAGTGCGCAGTATTTT.

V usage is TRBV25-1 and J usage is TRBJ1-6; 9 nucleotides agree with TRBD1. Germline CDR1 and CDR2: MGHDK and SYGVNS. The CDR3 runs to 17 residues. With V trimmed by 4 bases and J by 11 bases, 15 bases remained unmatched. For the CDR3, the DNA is TGTGCCAGCAGTGGCGGGTTCATACAGGGGGCCAGGGCACCCCTCCACTTT. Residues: CASSGGFIQGARAPLHF. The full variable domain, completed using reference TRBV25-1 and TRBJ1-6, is EADIYQTPRYLVIGTGKKITLECSQTMGHDKMYWYQQDPGMELHLIHYSYGVNSTEKGDLSSESTVSRIRTEHFPLTLESARPSHTSQYLCASSGGFIQGARAPLHFGNGTRLTVT.

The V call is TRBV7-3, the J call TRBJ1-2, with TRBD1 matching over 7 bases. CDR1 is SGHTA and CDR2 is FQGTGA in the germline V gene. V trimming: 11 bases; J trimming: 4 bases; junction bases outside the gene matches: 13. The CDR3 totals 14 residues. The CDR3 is CAGGTGEFVYGYTF. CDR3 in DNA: TGTGCCGGGGGAACAGGGGAATTCGTCTATGGCTACACCTTC.

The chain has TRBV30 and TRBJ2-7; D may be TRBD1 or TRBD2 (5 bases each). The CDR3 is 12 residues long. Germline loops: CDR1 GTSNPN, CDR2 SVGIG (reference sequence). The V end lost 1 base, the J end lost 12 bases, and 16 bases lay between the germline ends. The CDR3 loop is CAWSAMGPGGYF. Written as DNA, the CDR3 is TGTGCCTGGAGTGCAATGGGACCTGGGGGGTACTTC.

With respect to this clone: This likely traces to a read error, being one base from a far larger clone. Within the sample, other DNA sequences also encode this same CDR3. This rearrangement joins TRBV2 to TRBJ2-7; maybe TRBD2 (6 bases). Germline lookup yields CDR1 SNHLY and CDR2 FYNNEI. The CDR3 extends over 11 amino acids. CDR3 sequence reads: CAMGGPYEQYF. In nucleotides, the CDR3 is TGTGCCATGGGGGGTCCCTACGAGCAGTATTTC.

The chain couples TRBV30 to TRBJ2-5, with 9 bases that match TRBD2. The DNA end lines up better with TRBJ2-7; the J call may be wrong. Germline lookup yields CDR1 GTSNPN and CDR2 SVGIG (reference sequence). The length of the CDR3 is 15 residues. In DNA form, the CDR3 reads TGTGCCTGGAGTTCTGGGAGTAGCGGGAGATACGAGCAGTACTTC. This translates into CAWSSGSSGRYEQYF.

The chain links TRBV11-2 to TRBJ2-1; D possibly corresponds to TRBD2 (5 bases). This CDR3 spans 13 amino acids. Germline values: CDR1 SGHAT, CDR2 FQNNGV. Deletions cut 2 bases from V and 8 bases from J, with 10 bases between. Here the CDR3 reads CASSLFLRDEQFF. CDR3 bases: TGTGCCAGCAGCTTATTTTTGAGGGATGAGCAGTTCTTC.

CDR3 sequence (DNA): TGCGCCAGCAGCTGGGGCGGGTTGGGAGAGACCCAGTACTTC. It translates to CASSWGGLGETQYF. The chain couples TRBV5-1 to TRBJ2-5; D is possibly TRBD1 or TRBD2 (5 bases each). Germline CDR1 and CDR2: SGHRS and YFSETQ. CDR3 size: 14 residues. Between the trimmed V and J ends, which lost 3 bases and 4 bases, there was a span of 13 bases.

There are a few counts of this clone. The CDR3 here is CASSEGQGHQPQHF. The CDR3, as DNA: TGTGCCAGTAGCGAAGGACAGGGGCATCAGCCCCAGCATTTT. This chain connects TRBV19 to TRBJ1-5, with TRBD1 identical over 9 bases. Germline V gene sequence: CDR1 LNHDA, CDR2 SQIVND (reference sequence). With V trimmed by 6 bases and J by 5 bases, 5 bases remained unmatched. The length of the CDR3 is 14 residues.

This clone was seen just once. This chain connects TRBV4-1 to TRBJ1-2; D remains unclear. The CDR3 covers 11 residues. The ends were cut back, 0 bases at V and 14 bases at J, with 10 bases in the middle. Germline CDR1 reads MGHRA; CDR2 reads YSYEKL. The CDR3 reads CASSQETERTF. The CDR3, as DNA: TGCGCCAGCAGCCAAGAAACCGAGAGGACCTTC.

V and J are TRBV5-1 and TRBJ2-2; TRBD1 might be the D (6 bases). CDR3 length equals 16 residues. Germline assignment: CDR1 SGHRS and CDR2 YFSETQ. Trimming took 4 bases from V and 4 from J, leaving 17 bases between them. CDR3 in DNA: TGCGCCAGCAGCCCCAGGGGTACAGAACTCACCGGGGAGCTGTTTTTT. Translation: CASSPRGTELTGELFF.

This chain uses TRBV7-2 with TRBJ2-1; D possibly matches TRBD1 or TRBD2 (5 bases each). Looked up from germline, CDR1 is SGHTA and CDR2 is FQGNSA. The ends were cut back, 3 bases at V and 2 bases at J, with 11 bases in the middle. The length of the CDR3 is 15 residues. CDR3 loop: CASSFTGAPYNEQFF. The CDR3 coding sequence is TGTGCCAGCAGCTTTACCGGGGCCCCCTACAATGAGCAGTTCTTC.

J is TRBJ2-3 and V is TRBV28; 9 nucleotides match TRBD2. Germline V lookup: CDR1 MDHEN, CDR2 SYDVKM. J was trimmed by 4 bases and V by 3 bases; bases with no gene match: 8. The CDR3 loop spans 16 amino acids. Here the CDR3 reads CASSLGLAAVADTQYF. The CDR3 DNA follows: TGTGCCAGCAGTTTGGGACTAGCTGCAGTTGCAGATACGCAGTATTTT. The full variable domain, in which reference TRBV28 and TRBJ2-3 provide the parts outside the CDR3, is DVKVTQSSRYLVKRTGEKVFLECVQDMDHENMFWYRQDPGLGLRLIYFSYDVKMKEKGDIPEGYSVSREKKERFSLILESASTNQTSMYLCASSLGLAAVADTQYFGPGTRLTVL.

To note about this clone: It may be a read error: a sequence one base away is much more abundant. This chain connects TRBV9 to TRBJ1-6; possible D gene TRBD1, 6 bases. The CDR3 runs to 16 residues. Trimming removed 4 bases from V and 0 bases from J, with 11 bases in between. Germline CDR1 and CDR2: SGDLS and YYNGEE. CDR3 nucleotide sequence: TGTGCCAGCAGCCTAGGACAGAGCTCCTATAATTCACCCCTCCACTTT. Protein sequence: CASSLGQSSYNSPLHF.

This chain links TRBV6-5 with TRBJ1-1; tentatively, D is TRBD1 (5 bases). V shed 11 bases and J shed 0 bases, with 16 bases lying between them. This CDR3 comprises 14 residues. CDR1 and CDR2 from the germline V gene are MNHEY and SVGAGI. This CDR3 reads CAARSGTLNTEAFF. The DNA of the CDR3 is TGTGCCGCCCGAAGCGGGACGCTGAACACTGAAGCTTTCTTT.

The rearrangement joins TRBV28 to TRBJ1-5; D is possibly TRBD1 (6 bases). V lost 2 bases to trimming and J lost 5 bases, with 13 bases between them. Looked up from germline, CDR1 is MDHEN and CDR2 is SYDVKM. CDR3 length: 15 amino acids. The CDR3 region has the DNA TGTGCCAGCAGTTTAGGGGGCAGGGTTGATCAGCCCCAGCATTTT. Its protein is CASSLGGRVDQPQHF.

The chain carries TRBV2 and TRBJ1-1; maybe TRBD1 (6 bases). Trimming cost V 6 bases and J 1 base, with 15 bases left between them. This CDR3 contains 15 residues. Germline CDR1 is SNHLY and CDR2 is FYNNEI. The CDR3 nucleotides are TGTGCCAGCAGCCCGACAGGTCTCCCGAACACTGAAGCTTTCTTT. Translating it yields CASSPTGLPNTEAFF. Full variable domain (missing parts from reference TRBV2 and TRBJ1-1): EPEVTQTPSHQVTQMGQEVILRCVPISNHLYFYWYRQILGQKVEFLVSFYNNEISEKSEIFDDQFSVERPDGSNFTLKIRSTKLEDSAMYFCASSPTGLPNTEAFFGQGTRLTVV.